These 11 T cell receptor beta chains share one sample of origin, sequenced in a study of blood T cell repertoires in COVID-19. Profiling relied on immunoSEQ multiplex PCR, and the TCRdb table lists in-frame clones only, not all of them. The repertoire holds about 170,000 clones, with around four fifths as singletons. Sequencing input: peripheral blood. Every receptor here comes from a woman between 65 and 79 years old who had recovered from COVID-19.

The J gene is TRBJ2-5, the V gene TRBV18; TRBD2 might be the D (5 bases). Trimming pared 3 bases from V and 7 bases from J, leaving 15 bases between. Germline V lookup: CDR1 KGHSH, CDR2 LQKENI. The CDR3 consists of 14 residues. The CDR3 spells CASSPLLQAGTQYF. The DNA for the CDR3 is TGTGCCAGCTCACCCCTCTTGCAGGCGGGGACCCAGTACTTC.

CDR3 sequence (DNA): TGTGCCTGGGGGATGGGGCACTCTGGAAACACCATATATTTT. Residues: CAWGMGHSGNTIYF. The chain has TRBV30 and TRBJ1-3; D is possibly TRBD1 (5 bases). Germline V CDR1 and CDR2: GTSNPN, SVGIG (reference sequence). The CDR3 length is 14 residues. Trimming pared 5 bases from V and 0 bases from J, leaving 11 bases between.

Here the CDR3 reads CASSLPGSGPPGANVLTF. The CDR3 bases are TGCGCCAGCAGCTTGCCGGGTAGCGGCCCCCCTGGGGCCAACGTCCTGACTTTC. The chain is built from TRBV5-1 and TRBJ2-6; D might be TRBD2 (6 bases). In germline, CDR1 is SGHRS, CDR2 YFSETQ. The CDR3 has 18 residues. The germline V and J ends were trimmed by 1 base and 2 bases, with 16 bases remaining between them.

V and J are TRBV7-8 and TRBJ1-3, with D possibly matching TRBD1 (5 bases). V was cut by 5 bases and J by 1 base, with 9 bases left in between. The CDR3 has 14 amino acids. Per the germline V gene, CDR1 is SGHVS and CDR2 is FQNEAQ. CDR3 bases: TGTGCCAGCAGCAAACGGGGGTCTGGAAACACCATATATTTT. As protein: CASSKRGSGNTIYF.

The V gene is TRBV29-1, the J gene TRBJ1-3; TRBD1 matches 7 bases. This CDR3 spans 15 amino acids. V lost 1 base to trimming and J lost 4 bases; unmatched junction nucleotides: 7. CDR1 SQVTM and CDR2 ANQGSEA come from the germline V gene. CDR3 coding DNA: TGCAGCGTTGAAGGACTCCGGGACAGCGGAAACACCATATATTTT. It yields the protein CSVEGLRDSGNTIYF.

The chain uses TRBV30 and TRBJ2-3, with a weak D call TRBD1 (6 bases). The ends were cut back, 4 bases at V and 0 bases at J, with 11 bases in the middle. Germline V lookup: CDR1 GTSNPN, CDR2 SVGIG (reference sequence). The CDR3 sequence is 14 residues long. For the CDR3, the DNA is TGTGCCTGGAAACAGGGCCCAAGCACAGATACGCAGTATTTT. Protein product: CAWKQGPSTDTQYF.

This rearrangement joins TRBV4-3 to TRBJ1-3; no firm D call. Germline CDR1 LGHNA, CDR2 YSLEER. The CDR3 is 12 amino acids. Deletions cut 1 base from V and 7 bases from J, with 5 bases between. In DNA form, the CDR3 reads TGCGCCAGCAGCCAAGCGGGGAACACCATATATTTT. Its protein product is CASSQAGNTIYF.

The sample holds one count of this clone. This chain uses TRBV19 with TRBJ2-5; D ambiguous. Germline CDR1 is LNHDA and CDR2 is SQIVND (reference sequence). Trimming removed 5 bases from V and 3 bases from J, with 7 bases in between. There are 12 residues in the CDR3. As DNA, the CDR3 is TGTGCCAGTAGTGAGGATAAAGAGACCCAGTACTTC. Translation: CASSEDKETQYF.

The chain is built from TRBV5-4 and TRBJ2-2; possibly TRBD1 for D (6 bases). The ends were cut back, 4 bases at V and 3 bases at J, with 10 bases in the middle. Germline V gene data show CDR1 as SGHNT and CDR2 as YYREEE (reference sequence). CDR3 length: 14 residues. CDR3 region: CASSRTADTGELFF. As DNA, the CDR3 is TGTGCCAGCAGCCGGACAGCAGACACCGGGGAGCTGTTTTTT.

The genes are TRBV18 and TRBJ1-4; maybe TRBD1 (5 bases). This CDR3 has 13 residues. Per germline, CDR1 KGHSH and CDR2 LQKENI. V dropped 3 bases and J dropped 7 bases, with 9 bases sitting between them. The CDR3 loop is CASSPGRGEKLFF. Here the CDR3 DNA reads TGTGCCAGCTCACCTGGGAGGGGTGAAAAACTGTTTTTT.

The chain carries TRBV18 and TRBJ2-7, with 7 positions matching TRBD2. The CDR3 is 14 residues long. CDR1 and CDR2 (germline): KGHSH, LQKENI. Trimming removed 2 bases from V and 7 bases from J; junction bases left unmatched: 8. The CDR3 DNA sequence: TGTGCCAGCTCACCAGGCGGGAGAGTCTCGGAGCAGTACTTC. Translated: CASSPGGRVSEQYF.